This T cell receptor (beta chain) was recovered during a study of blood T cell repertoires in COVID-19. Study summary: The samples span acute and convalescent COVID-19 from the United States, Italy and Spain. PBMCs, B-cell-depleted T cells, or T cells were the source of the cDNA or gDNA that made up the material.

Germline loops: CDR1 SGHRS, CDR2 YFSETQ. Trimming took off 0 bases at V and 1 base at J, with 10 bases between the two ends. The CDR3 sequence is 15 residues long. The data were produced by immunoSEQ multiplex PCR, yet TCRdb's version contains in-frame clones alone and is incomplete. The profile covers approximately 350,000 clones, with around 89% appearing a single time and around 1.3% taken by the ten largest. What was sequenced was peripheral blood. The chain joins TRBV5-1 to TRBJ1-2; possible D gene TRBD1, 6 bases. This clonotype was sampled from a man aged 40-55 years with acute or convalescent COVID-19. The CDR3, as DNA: TGCGCCAGCAGCTTGGGACGGACAGTTAACTATGGCTACACCTTC. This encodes CASSLGRTVNYGYTF.